Below are 22 T cell receptor beta chains sequenced from a single sample in a study of CD8 T cells in ankylosing spondylitis. Study-wide findings and caveats: A TCR beta motif made of eight highly homologous variants seemed typical of ankylosing spondylitis blood.

No cognate antigen is known for these TCRs. TCRdb reprocessed the 5' RACE reads with MiXCR, giving one entry per CDR3 protein. The sample contains around 390,000 distinct CDR3 sequences, around 20% of which appear only once. Material: blood, either unsorted or a sorted T cell fraction (not recorded which). These receptors all stem from a male donor with ankylosing spondylitis.

This clonotype was seen more than once but under ten times. V gene TRBV2 combines with J gene TRBJ1-5; 7 nucleotides match TRBD1. This CDR3 spans 14 amino acids. Germline-derived CDR1 and CDR2 are SNHLY and FYNNEI. After removal of 6 bases from V and 2 bases from J, the junction contained 4 bases not matched to a gene. The CDR3 loop is CASSGDSGNQPQHF. The DNA of the CDR3 is TGTGCCAGCAGCGGGGACAGCGGCAATCAGCCCCAGCATTTT.

This chain joins TRBV7-9 and TRBJ2-7, with D perhaps matching TRBD1 or TRBD2 (5 bases each). Germline lookup yields CDR1 SEHNR and CDR2 FQNEAQ (reference sequence). The CDR3 extends over 15 amino acids. Trimming took off 5 bases at V and 1 base at J, with 15 bases between the two ends. The CDR3 spells CASSAGDGISYEQYF. The CDR3 DNA follows: TGTGCCAGCAGCGCCGGGGACGGAATTTCCTACGAGCAGTACTTC.

V usage is TRBV19 and J usage is TRBJ1-5; D gene unclear. The CDR3 consists of 14 residues. V shed 5 bases and J shed 3 bases, with 11 bases lying between them. Germline CDR1 reads LNHDA; CDR2 reads SQIVND (reference sequence). In nucleotides, the CDR3 is TGTGCCAGTAGTCCCCGACGGGCCAATCAGCCCCAGCATTTT. Its protein product is CASSPRRANQPQHF.

This clonotype was seen at least ten times. This chain links TRBV7-8 with TRBJ2-1; 7 nucleotides agree with TRBD2. The V gene end was trimmed by 0 bases and the J gene end by 7 bases; junction bases not matched to a gene: 3. The germline CDR1 and CDR2 sequences are SGHVS and FQNEAQ. This CDR3 contains 14 residues. The CDR3, as DNA: TGTGCCAGCAGCTTAGCTGGCGGGAGTAATGAGCAGTTCTTC. It translates to CASSLAGGSNEQFF.

This clonotype was seen a handful of times. The V gene is TRBV12-3 or TRBV12-4, the J gene TRBJ1-6; 8 bases match TRBD1. The CDR3 is made up of 14 amino acids. V was clipped by 6 bases and J by 7 bases; unmatched bases: 5. The CDR3 DNA reads as TGTGCCAGCAGGAGGGACAGGCGAAATTCACCCCTCCACTTT. This encodes CASRRDRRNSPLHF.

V and J are TRBV20-1 and TRBJ1-5; 7 positions match TRBD1. This CDR3 spans 13 amino acids. Germline-derived CDR1 and CDR2 are DFQATT and SNEGSKA (reference sequence). Trimming at V came to 6 bases and at J to 6 bases, leaving 8 bases not matched to a gene. DNA of the CDR3: TGCAGTGCACAAACAGGGGATGGTCAGCCCCAGCATTTT. The encoded protein is CSAQTGDGQPQHF.

This chain uses TRBV28 with TRBJ2-1; 8 nucleotides line up with TRBD2. The CDR3 spans 15 residues. J was trimmed by 6 bases and V by 6 bases; bases with no gene match: 10. CDR1 is MDHEN, CDR2 SYDVKM, per germline. CDR3 loop: CASSRGRAGGNEQFF. In nucleotides, the CDR3 is TGTGCCAGCAGCCGCGGTAGGGCGGGAGGCAATGAGCAGTTCTTC.

CDR3 residues: CASSLVGSGTEAFF. CDR3 DNA sequence: TGTGCCAGCAGCTTAGTGGGGTCGGGCACTGAAGCTTTCTTT. The genes are TRBV7-6 and TRBJ1-1; D call uncertain. The CDR3 length is 14 residues. V lost 1 base to trimming and J lost 4 bases, with 10 bases between them. CDR1 is SGHVS, CDR2 FNYEAQ, per germline.

This clonotype was seen a handful of times. The genes are TRBV7-2 and TRBJ1-4; D call uncertain. CDR3 length equals 12 residues. V lost 4 bases and J lost 8, with 8 bases in between. From germline, CDR1 is SGHTA and CDR2 FQGNSA. The CDR3 loop is CASSSPGEKLFF. The CDR3 bases are TGTGCCAGCAGCTCTCCGGGAGAAAAACTGTTTTTT.

This clonotype came up a few times. The CDR3 region is CASSFLRYNEKLFF. The CDR3 DNA reads as TGTGCCAGCAGCTTTCTCCGGTATAATGAAAAACTGTTTTTT. This sequence joins TRBV7-2 and TRBJ1-4, with D uncertain. CDR1 and CDR2 (germline): SGHTA, FQGNSA. The V end lost 3 bases, the J end lost 4 bases, and 9 bases lay between the germline ends. This CDR3 contains 14 residues.

At least ten counts were recorded for this clonotype. This rearrangement joins TRBV25-1 to TRBJ2-7, with D unresolved. Germline V gene sequence: CDR1 MGHDK, CDR2 SYGVNS. The CDR3 is 10 amino acids. Trimming took 5 bases from V and 4 from J, leaving 3 bases between them. This chain's CDR3 is CASSLYEQYF. The CDR3 region has the DNA TGTGCCAGCAGTCTATACGAGCAGTACTTC.

This rearrangement joins TRBV12-3 or TRBV12-4 to TRBJ2-7; D possibly corresponds to TRBD1 (6 bases). CDR3 length equals 14 residues. The V gene lost 1 base and the J gene lost 3 bases, with 10 bases spanning the gap. CDR3: CASSLEQGIYEQYF. CDR3 nucleotides: TGTGCCAGCAGTTTAGAGCAGGGGATCTACGAGCAGTACTTC.

There are many counts of this clonotype. The chain uses TRBV19 and TRBJ2-1, with 9 bases lining up with TRBD2. The germline gives CDR1 LNHDA, CDR2 SQIVND (reference sequence). This CDR3 has 17 residues. The ends lost 1 base at V and 5 bases at J; junction bases unmatched: 9. DNA of the CDR3: TGTGCCAGTAGTATAGGAGCGGGAGGTCCCCGCCACAATGAGCAGTTCTTC. This sequence encodes CASSIGAGGPRHNEQFF.

The genes are TRBV5-1 and TRBJ2-7; TRBD1 matches 9 bases. V was clipped by 4 bases and J by 3 bases; unmatched bases: 5. The CDR3 is 14 residues long. Per the germline V gene, CDR1 is SGHRS and CDR2 is YFSETQ. The CDR3 here is CASSQGTGHYEQYF. CDR3 coding DNA: TGCGCCAGCAGCCAGGGGACAGGGCACTACGAGCAGTACTTC.

The chain recombines TRBV29-1 with TRBJ2-1; D call uncertain. The CDR3 has 13 residues. V lost 5 bases and J 0 bases, leaving 8 bases between the germline ends. CDR1 is SQVTM and CDR2 is ANQGSEA in the germline V gene. CDR3 loop: CSVPLISYNEQFF. The CDR3 nucleotides are TGCAGCGTTCCTTTAATCTCCTACAATGAGCAGTTCTTC.

This clonotype was seen ten or more times. This CDR3 reads CATSLAGGSTDTQYF. The CDR3 DNA sequence: TGTGCCACCAGTCTAGCGGGAGGGAGCACAGATACGCAGTATTTT. This rearrangement joins TRBV24-1 to TRBJ2-3; TRBD2 aligns across 12 bases. Per germline, CDR1 KGHDR and CDR2 SFDVKD. J was trimmed by 0 bases and V by 6 bases; bases with no gene match: 0. The CDR3 sequence is 15 residues long.

This clonotype was found a few times. The chain links TRBV12-3 or TRBV12-4 to TRBJ2-7; D is unresolved. Trimming pared 3 bases from V and 8 bases from J, leaving 14 bases between. CDR3 length equals 13 residues. The CDR3 bases are TGTGCCAGCAGTTTGAGTTGGGGAACTCAGCAGTACTTC. Residues: CASSLSWGTQQYF.

In its sample, this clonotype was seen a few times. The chain is built from TRBV30 and TRBJ2-3; D might be TRBD1 (6 bases). The CDR3 sequence is 13 residues long. With 4 bases removed from V and 1 base from J, the gap between germline ends came to 9 bases. From germline, CDR1 is GTSNPN and CDR2 SVGIG (reference sequence). CDR3 DNA: TGTGCCTGGACAGGGGATGGCACAGATACGCAGTATTTT. Translating it yields CAWTGDGTDTQYF.

At least ten counts were recorded for this clonotype. This chain uses TRBV20-1 with TRBJ2-2, with 10 positions matching TRBD2. The length of the CDR3 is 14 residues. The junction had 0 bases not matched to a gene; V was cut back by 5 bases and J by 0 bases. Germline-derived CDR1 and CDR2 are DFQATT and SNEGSKA (reference sequence). The DNA for the CDR3 is TGCAGTGCTCTAGCGGGAGCGAACACCGGGGAGCTGTTTTTT. This encodes CSALAGANTGELFF.

The chain employs TRBV29-1 and TRBJ1-5, with D hard to call. The V end lost 7 bases, the J end lost 4 bases, and 14 bases lay between the germline ends. Per germline, CDR1 SQVTM and CDR2 ANQGSEA. The CDR3 has 13 residues. The CDR3 bases are TGCAGCGCCAGAGAGCAGGAAAATCAGCCCCAGCATTTT. It is translated as CSAREQENQPQHF.

The chain couples TRBV12-3 or TRBV12-4 to TRBJ1-1; D is unresolved. The CDR3 consists of 13 residues. The germline V and J ends were trimmed by 5 bases and 5 bases, with 12 bases remaining between them. CDR3: CASSPISGTEAFF. CDR3 DNA sequence: TGTGCCAGCAGTCCCATATCGGGGACTGAAGCTTTCTTT.

CDR3 bases: TGTGCCAGCAGTTTACAGGGCGACATTCAGTACTTC. Protein: CASSLQGDIQYF. The V call is TRBV12-3 or TRBV12-4, the J call TRBJ2-4; TRBD1 is a possible D gene (5 bases). The CDR3 spans 12 residues. Trimming pared 2 bases from V and 8 bases from J, leaving 7 bases between.